The clone carrying this TCR beta chain occurred many times. RNA transcripts were the template for amplifying TCR beta CDR3 regions. The HTBI primer set drove a first-round RT-PCR of the TCR CDR3. MiXCR, applied by TCRdb to the multiplex PCR reads, yields one record per CDR3 protein. The sample records hundreds of thousands of distinct CDR3 sequences, roughly a quarter being singletons. This sample is part of a study of T cells in Graves' hyperthyroidism and ophthalmopathy. The CDR3 has 14 residues. The V segment lost 4 bases and the J segment 1 base; nucleotides outside the gene matches: 3. Germline V lookup: CDR1 SGHTA, CDR2 FQGNSA.

The sequence derives from a woman aged 25-40 years with Graves' ophthalmopathy. The chain uses TRBV7-2 and TRBJ1-2; TRBD1 aligns across 7 bases. The sample consisted of blood. CDR3 nucleotide sequence: TGTGCCAGCAGCTGGGACAGACTTAACTATGGCTACACCTTC. As protein: CASSWDRLNYGYTF.